The 11 T cell receptor beta chains below all came from one sample that was sequenced in a study of blood T cell repertoires in COVID-19. Measured with immunoSEQ multiplex PCR; TCRdb has only the in-frame clones, and not every one. The sample contains under 300,000 clones, 81% of which appear only once. The material sequenced was peripheral blood. The receptors come from an older woman with active or convalescent COVID-19.

This clone has only a few counts. V usage is TRBV4-2 and J usage is TRBJ1-1; maybe TRBD1 (5 bases). There are 14 residues in the CDR3. The ends were cut back, 3 bases at V and 0 bases at J, with 8 bases in the middle. The V gene's germline CDR1 is LGHNA and CDR2 YNFKEQ. CDR3 nucleotide sequence: TGTGCCAGCAGCCACGACAGATTGAACACTGAAGCTTTCTTT. It yields the protein CASSHDRLNTEAFF.

The chain couples TRBV7-9 to TRBJ1-1; a possible D gene is TRBD1 (5 bases). Germline CDR1 is SEHNR and CDR2 is FQNEAQ (reference sequence). V lost 1 base and J lost 0, with 18 bases in between. This CDR3 is 18 amino acids long. The CDR3 loop reads CASSLEGDFLSMNTEAFF. The DNA for the CDR3 is TGTGCCAGCAGCTTAGAAGGGGATTTTCTCTCGATGAACACTGAAGCTTTCTTT.

V and J are TRBV19 and TRBJ1-2; D unclear. The CDR3 extends over 10 amino acids. The germline V gene encodes CDR1 LNHDA and CDR2 SQIVND (reference sequence). Trimming took off 9 bases at V and 8 bases at J, with 10 bases between the two ends. The CDR3 coding sequence is TGTGCCAGCCACTCAGGCGGCTACACCTTC. Amino acids: CASHSGGYTF.

The V and J genes are TRBV12-3 or TRBV12-4 and TRBJ2-5; 10 positions match TRBD2. V was clipped by 5 bases and J by 3 bases; unmatched bases: 0. The CDR3 spans 13 residues. The CDR3 reads CASSSGGEETQYF. CDR3 nucleotides: TGTGCCAGCAGTAGCGGGGGGGAAGAGACCCAGTACTTC.

This rearrangement joins TRBV2 to TRBJ2-7; 9 bases line up with TRBD1. Trimming cost V 4 bases and J 6 bases; bases outside gene matches: 7. There are 14 residues in the CDR3. Germline assignment: CDR1 SNHLY and CDR2 FYNNEI. This CDR3 is CASSAGQGYSEQYF. CDR3 DNA sequence: TGTGCCAGCAGTGCAGGACAGGGGTACTCCGAGCAGTACTTC.

The chain is built from TRBV30 and TRBJ1-1, with D possibly matching TRBD1 (5 bases). The CDR3 sequence is 12 residues long. V was clipped by 3 bases and J by 11 bases, with 16 bases between them. Germline V gene data show CDR1 as GTSNPN and CDR2 as SVGIG (reference sequence). The CDR3 coding sequence is TGTGCCTGGAGGGGGGACCCCGGAGGGGCTTTCTTT. Its protein is CAWRGDPGGAFF.

This rearrangement joins TRBV7-3 to TRBJ2-3, with D possibly matching TRBD2 (5 bases). The germline V gene has CDR1 SGHTA and CDR2 FQGTGA. Between the trimmed V and J ends, which lost 6 bases and 0 bases, there was a span of 7 bases. The CDR3 sequence is 13 residues long. CDR3 sequence (DNA): TGTGCCAGCAGGCGGACTAGCACAGATACGCAGTATTTT. Protein sequence: CASRRTSTDTQYF.

This chain uses TRBV19 with TRBJ2-1, with 9 bases identical to TRBD2. The germline V gene encodes CDR1 LNHDA and CDR2 SQIVND (reference sequence). This CDR3 comprises 15 residues. The junction had 4 bases not matched to a gene; V was cut back by 3 bases and J by 4 bases. This chain's CDR3 is CASSISSGVYNEQFF. Here the CDR3 DNA reads TGTGCCAGTAGTATCTCTAGCGGGGTATACAATGAGCAGTTCTTC.

The genes are TRBV6-4 and TRBJ2-2; 10 bases are a match to TRBD2. The junction had 6 bases not matched to a gene; V was cut back by 4 bases and J by 4 bases. This CDR3 spans 16 amino acids. The V gene's germline CDR1 is MRHNA and CDR2 SNTAGT. The CDR3 DNA follows: TGTGCCAGCAGTGTTGAAGCGGGGGGGCGCACCGGGGAGCTGTTTTTT. This sequence encodes CASSVEAGGRTGELFF.

This chain links TRBV6-4 with TRBJ1-2; D possibly corresponds to TRBD1 (5 bases). This CDR3 region has 11 residues. V lost 3 bases, J lost 6 bases, and 5 bases lay in between. Germline CDR1 and CDR2: MRHNA and SNTAGT. This CDR3 reads CASSEGHGYTF. CDR3 sequence (DNA): TGTGCCAGCAGTGAGGGGCATGGCTACACCTTC.

Only a few counts were recorded for this clone. This sequence joins TRBV5-8 and TRBJ1-5; D uncertain. Trimming pared 1 base from V and 0 bases from J, leaving 11 bases between. The CDR3 has 16 residues. Germline V CDR1 and CDR2: SGHTS, YDEGEE. The CDR3 region is CASSLWSPYSNQPQHF. CDR3 nucleotide sequence: TGTGCCAGCAGCTTGTGGTCACCCTATAGCAATCAGCCCCAGCATTTT.